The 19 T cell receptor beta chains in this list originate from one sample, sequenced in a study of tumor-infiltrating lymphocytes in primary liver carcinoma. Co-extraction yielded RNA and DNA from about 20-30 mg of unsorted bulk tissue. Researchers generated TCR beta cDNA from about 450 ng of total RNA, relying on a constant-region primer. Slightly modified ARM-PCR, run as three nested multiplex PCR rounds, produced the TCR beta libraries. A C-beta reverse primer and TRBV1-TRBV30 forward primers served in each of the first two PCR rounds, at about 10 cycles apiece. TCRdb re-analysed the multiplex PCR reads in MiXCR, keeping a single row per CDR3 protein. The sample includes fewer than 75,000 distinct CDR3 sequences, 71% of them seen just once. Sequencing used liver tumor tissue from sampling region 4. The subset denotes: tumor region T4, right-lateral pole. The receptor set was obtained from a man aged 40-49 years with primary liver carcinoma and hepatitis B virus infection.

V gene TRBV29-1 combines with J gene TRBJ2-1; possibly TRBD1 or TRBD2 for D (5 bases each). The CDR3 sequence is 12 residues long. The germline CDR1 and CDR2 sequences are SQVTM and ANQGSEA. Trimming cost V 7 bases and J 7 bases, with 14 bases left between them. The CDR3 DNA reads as TGCAGCGCCCGCTTAGGGGAGAATGAGCAGTTCTTC. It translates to CSARLGENEQFF.

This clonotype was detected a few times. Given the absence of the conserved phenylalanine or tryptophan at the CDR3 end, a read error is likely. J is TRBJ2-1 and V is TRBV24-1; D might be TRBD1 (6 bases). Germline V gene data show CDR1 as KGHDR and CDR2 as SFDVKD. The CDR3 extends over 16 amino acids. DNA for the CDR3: TGTGCCATCAGTGATTCCGCCGGGACAAGTTACAATGAGCAGTTCCTC. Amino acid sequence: CAISDSAGTSYNEQFL.

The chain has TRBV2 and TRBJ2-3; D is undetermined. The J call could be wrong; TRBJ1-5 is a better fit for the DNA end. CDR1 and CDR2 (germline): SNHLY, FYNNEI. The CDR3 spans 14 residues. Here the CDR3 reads CASSGTSGRNTQHF. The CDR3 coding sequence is TGTGCCAGCAGTGGGACTAGCGGGCGAAATACACAGCATTTT.

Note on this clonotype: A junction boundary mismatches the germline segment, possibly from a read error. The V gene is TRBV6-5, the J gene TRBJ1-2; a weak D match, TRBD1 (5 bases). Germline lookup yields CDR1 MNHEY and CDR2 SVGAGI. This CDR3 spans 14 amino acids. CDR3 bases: TGTGCTAGCAGTCCTCCTTCAGGGTGCTATGGCTACACCTTC. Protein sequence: CASSPPSGCYGYTF.

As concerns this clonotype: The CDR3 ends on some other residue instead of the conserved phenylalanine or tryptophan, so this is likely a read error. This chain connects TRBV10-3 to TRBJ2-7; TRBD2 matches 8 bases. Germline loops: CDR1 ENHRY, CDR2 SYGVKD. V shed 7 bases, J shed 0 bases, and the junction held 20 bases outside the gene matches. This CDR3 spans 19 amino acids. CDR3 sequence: CAITKRLGLVGGFSYEQYL. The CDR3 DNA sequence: TGTGCCATCACCAAACGATTGGGACTAGTGGGAGGGTTCTCCTACGAGCAGTACCTC.

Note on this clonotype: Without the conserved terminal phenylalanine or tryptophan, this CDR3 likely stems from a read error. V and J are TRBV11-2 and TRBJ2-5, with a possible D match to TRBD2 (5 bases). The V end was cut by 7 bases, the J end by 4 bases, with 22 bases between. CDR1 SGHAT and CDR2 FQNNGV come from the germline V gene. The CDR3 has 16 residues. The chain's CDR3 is CASNQTPGGWRETQYL. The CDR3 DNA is TGTGCCAGCAACCAAACTCCTGGCGGGTGGAGAGAGACCCAGTACCTC.

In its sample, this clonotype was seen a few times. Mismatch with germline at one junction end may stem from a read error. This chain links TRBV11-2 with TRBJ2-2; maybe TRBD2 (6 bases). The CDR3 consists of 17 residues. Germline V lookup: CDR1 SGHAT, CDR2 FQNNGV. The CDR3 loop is CASSLALGGVNTKELFF. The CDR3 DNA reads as TGTGCTAGCAGCTTAGCATTAGGAGGGGTGAACACCAAGGAGCTGTTTTTT.

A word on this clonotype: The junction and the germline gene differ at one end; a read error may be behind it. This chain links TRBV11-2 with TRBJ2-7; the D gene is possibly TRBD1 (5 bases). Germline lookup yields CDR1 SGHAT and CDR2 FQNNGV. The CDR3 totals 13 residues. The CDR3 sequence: CTSSLATVYEQCF. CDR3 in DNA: TGTACCAGCAGCTTGGCGACAGTCTACGAACAGTGCTTC.

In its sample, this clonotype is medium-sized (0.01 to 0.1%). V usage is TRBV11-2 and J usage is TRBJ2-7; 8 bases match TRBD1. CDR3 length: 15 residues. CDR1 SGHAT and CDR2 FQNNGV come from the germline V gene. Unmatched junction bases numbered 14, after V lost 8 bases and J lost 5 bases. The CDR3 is CASRYLGSQGDEQYF. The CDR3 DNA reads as TGTGCCAGCCGCTACTTAGGATCACAGGGGGACGAGCAGTACTTC. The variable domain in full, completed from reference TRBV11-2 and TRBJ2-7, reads EAGVAQSPRYKIIEKRQSVAFWCNPISGHATLYWYQQILGQGPKLLIQFQNNGVVDDSQLPKDRFSAERLKGVDSTLKIQPAKLEDSAVYLCASRYLGSQGDEQYFGPGTRLTVT.

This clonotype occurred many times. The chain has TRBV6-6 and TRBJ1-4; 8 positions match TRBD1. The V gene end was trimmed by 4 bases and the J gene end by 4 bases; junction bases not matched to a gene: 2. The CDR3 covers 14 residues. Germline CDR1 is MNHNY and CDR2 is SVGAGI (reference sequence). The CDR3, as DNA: TGTGCCAGCAGTTCGGACAGGGTTAATGAAAAACTGTTTTTT. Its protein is CASSSDRVNEKLFF.

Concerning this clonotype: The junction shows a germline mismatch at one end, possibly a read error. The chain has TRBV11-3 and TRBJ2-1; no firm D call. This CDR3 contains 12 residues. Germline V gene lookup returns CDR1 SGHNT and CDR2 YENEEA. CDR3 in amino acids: CASILNANEQFF. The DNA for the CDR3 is TGTGCCAGCATCTTAAACGCCAATGAGCAGTTTTTC.

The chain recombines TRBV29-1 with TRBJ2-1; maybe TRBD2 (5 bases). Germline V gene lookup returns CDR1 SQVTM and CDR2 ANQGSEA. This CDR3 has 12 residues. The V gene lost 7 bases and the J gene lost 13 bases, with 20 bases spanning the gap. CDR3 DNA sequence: TGCAGCGCTACGGAGGCCGCATGTGAACAGTTCTTC. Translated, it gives CSATEAACEQFF.

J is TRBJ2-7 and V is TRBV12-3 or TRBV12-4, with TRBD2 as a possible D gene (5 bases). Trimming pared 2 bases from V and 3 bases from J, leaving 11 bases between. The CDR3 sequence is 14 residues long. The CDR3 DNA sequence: TGTGCCAGCAGTTTACGGCTAGCCAGCTACGAGCAGTACTTC. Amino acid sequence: CASSLRLASYEQYF.

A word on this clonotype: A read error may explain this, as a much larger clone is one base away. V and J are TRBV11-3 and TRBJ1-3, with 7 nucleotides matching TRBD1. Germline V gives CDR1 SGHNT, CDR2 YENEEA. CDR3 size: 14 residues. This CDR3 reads CDSSTGLPGNTIYF. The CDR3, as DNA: TGTGACAGCTCGACAGGGCTACCTGGAAACACCATATATTTT.

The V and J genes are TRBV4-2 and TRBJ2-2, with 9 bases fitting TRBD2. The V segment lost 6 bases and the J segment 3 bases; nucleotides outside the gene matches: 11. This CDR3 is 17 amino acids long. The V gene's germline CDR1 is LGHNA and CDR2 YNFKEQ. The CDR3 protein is CASSQNSLAGYTGELFF. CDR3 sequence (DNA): TGTGCCAGCAGTCAAAATTCCCTAGCGGGATACACCGGGGAGCTGTTTTTT.

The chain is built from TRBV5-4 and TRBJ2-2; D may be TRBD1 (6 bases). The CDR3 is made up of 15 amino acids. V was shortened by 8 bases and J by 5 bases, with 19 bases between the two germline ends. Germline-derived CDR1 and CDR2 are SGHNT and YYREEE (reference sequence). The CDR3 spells CARSIQGLGTGELFF. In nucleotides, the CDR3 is TGTGCCAGAAGCATACAGGGCTTGGGAACCGGGGAGCTGTTTTTT. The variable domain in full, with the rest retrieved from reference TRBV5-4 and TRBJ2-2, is ETGVTQSPTHLIKTRGQQVTLRCSSQSGHNTVSWYQQALGQGPQFIFQYYREEENGRGNFPPRFSGLQFPNYSSELNVNALELDDSALYLCARSIQGLGTGELFFGEGSRLTVL.

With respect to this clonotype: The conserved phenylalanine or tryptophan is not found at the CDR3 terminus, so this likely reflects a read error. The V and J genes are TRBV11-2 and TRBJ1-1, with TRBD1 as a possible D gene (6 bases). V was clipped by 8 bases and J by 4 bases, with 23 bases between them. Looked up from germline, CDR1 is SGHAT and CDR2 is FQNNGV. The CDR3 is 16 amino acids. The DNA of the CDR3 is TGTGCCAGCGGCCGAGGTAAGGCAGGGGTCTTCACTGAAGCTTTCCTT. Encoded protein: CASGRGKAGVFTEAFL.

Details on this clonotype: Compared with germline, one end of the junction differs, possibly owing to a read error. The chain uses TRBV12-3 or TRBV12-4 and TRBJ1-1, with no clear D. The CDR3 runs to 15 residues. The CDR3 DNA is TGTGCCAGCACTCCACGGGTGTCCCTCCCCACTGAAGCTTCCTTT. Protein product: CASTPRVSLPTEASF.

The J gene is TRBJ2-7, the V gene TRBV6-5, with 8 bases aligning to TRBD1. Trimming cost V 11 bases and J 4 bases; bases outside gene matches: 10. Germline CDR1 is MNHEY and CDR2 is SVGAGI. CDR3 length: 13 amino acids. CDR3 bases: TGTGCCGTCCACTCAGGGGGCGCGTACGAGCAGTACTTC. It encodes CAVHSGGAYEQYF.